This T cell receptor (beta chain) was sequenced in a study of T-cell reconstitution after alpha-beta-depleted transplantation in children. There are a few counts of this clonotype. Its target is not known. Germline V CDR1 and CDR2: ENHRY, SYGVKD. The CDR3 is made up of 14 amino acids. V dropped 6 bases and J dropped 1 base, with 10 bases sitting between them. Whole-study results and caveats: Surviving recipient T cells and intrathymic progenitors accounted for some patients' high TCRbeta diversity at day 60. Alpha-beta T cells present about two months after transplant were reported to originate from several hundred expanded graft clones. One year after transplant, T-cell counts and diversity came mostly from newly produced T cells.

Library preparation (for TCRbeta) was performed with unique molecular identifiers. TCRdb ran MiXCR on the PCR reads and lists one entry per CDR3 protein. The sample has a few hundred thousand distinct CDR3 sequences; approximately 13% are singletons. The clonotype was recovered from a male patient aged 10 to 17 who had a stem cell transplant for acute myeloid leukemia, so the T cells may come from the graft donor. V and J are TRBV10-3 and TRBJ2-4; D unclear. The source material was PBMCs, mostly from graft donor cells, sampled 360 days after TCRalphabeta/CD19-depleted stem cell transplant. The CDR3 nucleotides are TGTGCCATCAGCACGAGCCTGGCCAAAAACATTCAGTACTTC. Translated: CAISTSLAKNIQYF.